The clone carrying this T cell receptor beta chain was observed many times. No antigen is known for it. In the source study's methods: Filtering differed for immunoSEQ, which gave only junction sequences without quality scores. TCRdb keeps only in-frame clones here, not all; method: immunoSEQ multiplex PCR. The D gene and trimming were derived from the DNA, and the V and J assignments and clone size from that table. The sample has some 500,000 clones, approximately 77% seen once; the top ten hold around 12%. These data are taken from a study of shared clonotypes between healthy human individuals. The study, taken as a whole, reports: Clonotype sharing among donors, it was expected, would be affected by sequencing depth.

Germline CDR1 and CDR2: SGHDT and YYEEEE. The CDR3 is 13 residues long. V lost 0 bases, J lost 5 bases, and 8 bases lay in between. When samples were unsorted, tens of millions of PBMCs were used for genomic DNA. The chain employs TRBV5-6 and TRBJ2-5; perhaps D is TRBD1 or TRBD2 (5 bases each). Specimen: PBMCs. This TCR was recovered from a woman in her thirties or forties in good health. Some clones in this sample may be carry-over from other donors' samples. The CDR3: CASSLGGVETQYF. DNA of the CDR3: TGTGCCAGCAGCTTGGGAGGGGTCGAGACCCAGTACTTC.